This passage covers 2 T cell receptor beta chains from one sample sequenced in a study of T cells in Graves' hyperthyroidism and ophthalmopathy. RNA transcripts gave rise to amplified TCR beta CDR3 regions. Initially, a first-round RT-PCR of the TCR CDR3 employed the HTBI primer set. TCRdb reprocessed the multiplex PCR reads with MiXCR, giving one entry per CDR3 protein. The sample gives about 360,000 distinct CDR3 sequences, around 13% of which show up once; about 9.1% is in the top ten. Input material: blood. These TCRs come from a woman in her late teens or twenties with Graves' hyperthyroidism.

Ten or more counts support this clonotype. The chain uses TRBV27 and TRBJ2-2; D is perhaps TRBD1 or TRBD2 (5 bases each). Trimming stripped 3 bases from V and 7 bases from J, with 12 bases between. This CDR3 is 14 amino acids long. The germline CDR1 and CDR2 sequences are MNHEY and SMNVEV (reference sequence). This CDR3 is CASSFSRAGGELFF. Here the CDR3 DNA reads TGTGCCAGCAGTTTCTCCAGGGCGGGCGGGGAGCTGTTTTTT.

This rearrangement joins TRBV4-3 to TRBJ2-3; TRBD1 matches at 8 bases. The CDR3 is made up of 16 amino acids. Germline V gene sequence: CDR1 LGHNA, CDR2 YSLEER. V was clipped by 4 bases and J by 1 base; unmatched bases: 7. The CDR3 spells CASSRGQGRRTDTQYF. Here the CDR3 DNA reads TGCGCCAGCAGCCGAGGACAGGGACGGCGCACAGATACGCAGTATTTT.